One and the same sample provided the 32 T cell receptor beta chains below, sequenced in a study of T cells in Graves' hyperthyroidism and ophthalmopathy. Using RNA transcripts as the source, TCR beta CDR3 regions were amplified. The HTBI primer set was used in a first-round RT-PCR of the TCR CDR3. Using its own MiXCR run on the multiplex PCR reads, TCRdb lists one record per CDR3 protein. This sample has approximately 700,000 distinct CDR3 sequences, with nearly 45% found just once. Sequenced material: peripheral blood or thyroid tissue (not recorded which). The source of these receptors is an adult man with Graves' disease, either hyperthyroidism or ophthalmopathy (not recorded which).

As to this clonotype: At one end the junction does not follow the germline gene, possibly because of a read error. The J gene is TRBJ2-2, the V gene TRBV7-8; weak D call: TRBD2 (5 bases). The CDR3 runs to 14 residues. Germline CDR1 is SGHVS and CDR2 is FQNEAQ. CDR3 coding DNA: TGTGCCAGCAGCTTAGTGGTGAACACCGGGGAGCTGCTTTTT. It translates to CASSLVVNTGELLF.

The V call is TRBV7-3, the J call TRBJ1-2; TRBD1 matches 8 bases. Trimming removed 5 bases from V and 7 bases from J; junction bases left unmatched: 9. The CDR3 is 14 residues long. Germline loops: CDR1 SGHTA, CDR2 FQGTGA. The CDR3 nucleotides read TGTGCCAGCAGCCCCACAGGGGGTCTCTCTGGCTACACCTTC. It encodes CASSPTGGLSGYTF.

V gene TRBV15 combines with J gene TRBJ2-5; TRBD2 matches 11 bases. The germline CDR1 and CDR2 sequences are LNHNV and YYDKDF (reference sequence). Trimming took 0 bases from V and 3 from J; bases not matched to a gene: 3. This CDR3 has 16 amino acids. CDR3 residues: CATSRDTSGGEETQYF. The CDR3 nucleotides are TGTGCCACCAGCAGAGATACTAGCGGGGGAGAAGAGACCCAGTACTTC.

On this clonotype: One end of the junction does not line up with germline, which may come from a read error. The genes are TRBV7-8 and TRBJ2-7; 12 bases line up with TRBD1. The CDR3 has 16 residues. Germline V lookup: CDR1 SGHVS, CDR2 FQNEAQ. As DNA, the CDR3 is TGCGCCAGCAGCCCTTACCCCGGGACAGGGGGCCACGAGCAGTACTTC. This codes for CASSPYPGTGGHEQYF.

Worth noting for this clonotype: Its ends do not fully match the called genes, so a read error is possible. This rearrangement joins TRBV7-2 to TRBJ2-7; TRBD2 might be the D (6 bases). Per germline, CDR1 SGHTA and CDR2 FQGNSA. This CDR3 comprises 16 residues. CDR3 region: CASSQGWAGRRDEQYF. CDR3 nucleotides: TGCGCCAGCAGCCAAGGGTGGGCGGGACGCCGTGACGAGCAGTACTTC.

For this clonotype: A read error may explain this, as a much larger clone is one base away. No conserved phenylalanine or tryptophan is present at the end of the CDR3, so a read error is the likely explanation. This chain joins TRBV24-1 and TRBJ2-2; no firm D call. Germline V gene data show CDR1 as KGHDR and CDR2 as SFDVKD. Trimming removed 6 bases at V and 6 bases at J, with 7 bases between. This CDR3 contains 12 residues. The CDR3 DNA sequence: TGTGCCACCAGTCGTCGACCCGGGGAGCTGTTTTTG. Protein sequence: CATSRRPGELFL.

In this sample, this clonotype turned up a few times. V is TRBV9 and J is TRBJ2-3, with D uncertain. CDR3 size: 14 residues. CDR1 and CDR2 (germline): SGDLS, YYNGEE. V lost 0 bases, J lost 2 bases, and 7 bases lay in between. The CDR3 region is CASSVGTHTDTQYF. In nucleotides, the CDR3 is TGTGCCAGCAGCGTAGGGACCCACACAGATACGCAGTATTTT.

To note about this clonotype: The junction and the germline gene differ at one end; a read error may be behind it. The genes are TRBV15 and TRBJ1-3; D is ambiguous. Germline CDR1 LNHNV, CDR2 YYDKDF (reference sequence). The CDR3 covers 11 residues. The DNA for the CDR3 is TGTGCCACCAGCAGGGGAGGGTTCCTCAACTTT. It yields the protein CATSRGGFLNF.

This clonotype showed up just a few times. The chain carries TRBV7-9 and TRBJ1-1; no clear D gene. The CDR3 extends over 13 amino acids. Germline CDR1 is SEHNR and CDR2 is FQNEAQ (reference sequence). The ends were cut back, 5 bases at V and 4 bases at J, with 11 bases in the middle. The CDR3 spells CASSDRWLTEAFF. The CDR3 DNA is TGTGCCAGCAGCGATAGGTGGCTCACTGAAGCTTTCTTT.

This clonotype occurred once. This may arise from a read error, as a much more abundant clone is one base away. The V gene is TRBV7-3, the J gene TRBJ2-5; D might be TRBD1 (6 bases). The CDR3 consists of 16 residues. From germline, CDR1 is SGHTA and CDR2 FQGTGA. Written as DNA, the CDR3 is TGTGCCAGCAGCTTCACCGGGACACCGTACCAAGAGACCCGGTACTTC. This gives the protein CASSFTGTPYQETRYF. The full variable domain, in which reference TRBV7-3 and TRBJ2-5 provide the parts outside the CDR3, is GAGVSQTPSNKVTEKGKYVELRCDPISGHTALYWYRQSLGQGPEFLIYFQGTGAADDSGLPNDRFFAVRPEGSVSTLKIQRTERGDSAVYLCASSFTGTPYQETRYFGPGTRLLVL.

This clonotype occurred many times. One junction end disagrees with the germline gene, perhaps due to a read error. The chain has TRBV12-3 or TRBV12-4 and TRBJ1-2; D gene unclear. The CDR3 spans 12 residues. CDR3 DNA sequence: TGTGCCAGCAGTTTAGTTGTCGGCCAGAGCCTCTTC. Protein: CASSLVVGQSLF.

The chain carries TRBV19 and TRBJ1-5, with D hard to call. The CDR3 is made up of 15 amino acids. From germline, CDR1 is LNHDA and CDR2 SQIVND (reference sequence). V dropped 7 bases and J dropped 5 bases, with 18 bases sitting between them. CDR3 coding DNA: TGTGCCAGTAATCCGGCAGATACCCTATATCAGCCCCAGCATTTT. Residues: CASNPADTLYQPQHF.

The chain combines TRBV19 with TRBJ2-7; TRBD1 matches at 10 bases. V lost 9 bases, J lost 6 bases, and 11 bases stayed unmatched. The CDR3 has 14 amino acids. Germline CDR1 is LNHDA and CDR2 is SQIVND (reference sequence). CDR3 loop: CASRSTGGASEQYF. In DNA form, the CDR3 reads TGTGCCAGCCGCTCGACAGGGGGCGCATCCGAGCAGTACTTC. The full variable domain, completed using reference TRBV19 and TRBJ2-7, is DGGITQSPKYLFRKEGQNVTLSCEQNLNHDAMYWYRQDPGQGLRLIYYSQIVNDFQKGDIAEGYSVSREKKESFPLTVTSAQKNPTAFYLCASRSTGGASEQYFGPGTRLTVT.

Of note for this clonotype: A read error may explain this, as a much larger clone is one base away. J is TRBJ1-1 and V is TRBV2, with 11 bases fitting TRBD1. The germline V gene has CDR1 SNHLY and CDR2 FYNNEI. The CDR3 is 14 residues long. The CDR3 DNA sequence: TGTGCCAGCGGGACAGGGGGTATGAACACTGAAGCTTCCTTT. Protein: CASGTGGMNTEASF.

This chain joins TRBV24-1 and TRBJ1-5, with 8 positions matching TRBD1. Germline CDR1 and CDR2: KGHDR and SFDVKD. V shed 3 bases and J 3 bases; nucleotides not matched to a gene: 6. The CDR3 is made up of 16 amino acids. This chain's CDR3 is CATSDRGTGFNQPQHF. CDR3 DNA: TGTGCCACCAGTGATCGTGGGACAGGCTTCAATCAGCCCCAGCATTTT.

The chain couples TRBV10-3 to TRBJ2-3, with D hard to call. The CDR3 length is 13 residues. The germline CDR1 and CDR2 sequences are ENHRY and SYGVKD. Deletions cut 8 bases from V and 3 bases from J, with 12 bases between. The CDR3 here is CAILFEQTDTQYF. Here the CDR3 DNA reads TGTGCCATCCTTTTCGAGCAAACAGATACGCAGTATTTT.

This clonotype was observed at least ten times. This rearrangement joins TRBV29-1 to TRBJ1-4; 9 bases match TRBD1. Trimming removed 6 bases from V and 8 bases from J; junction bases left unmatched: 4. Germline lookup yields CDR1 SQVTM and CDR2 ANQGSEA. This CDR3 is 12 amino acids long. CDR3 DNA: TGCAGCGTGACAGGGGGTGGGGAAAAACTGTTTTTT. Its protein product is CSVTGGGEKLFF.

The CDR3 here is CAISEGTAYSNQPQHF. CDR3 DNA sequence: TGTGCCATCAGCGAAGGGACAGCGTATAGCAATCAGCCCCAGCATTTT. The J gene is TRBJ1-5, the V gene TRBV10-3; TRBD1 aligns across 7 bases. J lost 0 bases, V lost 6 bases, and 8 bases had no gene match. The CDR3 spans 16 residues. CDR1 and CDR2 (germline): ENHRY, SYGVKD.

The chain uses TRBV25-1 and TRBJ1-6; D possibly corresponds to TRBD1 (6 bases). The germline V gene encodes CDR1 MGHDK and CDR2 SYGVNS. The length of the CDR3 is 14 residues. The DNA for the CDR3 is TGTGCTAGAGATCTAGAGGGGGACGGTTCACCCCTCCACTTT. Its translation is CARDLEGDGSPLHF.

This clonotype was counted between two and nine times. V and J are TRBV24-1 and TRBJ1-1; 7 nucleotides align to TRBD1. CDR3 size: 15 residues. The V gene's germline CDR1 is KGHDR and CDR2 SFDVKD. V gave up 5 bases and J gave up 5 bases; unmatched junction bases: 10. The CDR3 coding sequence is TGTGCCACCAGTGGAACGACAGGGCGTTTTACTGAAGCTTTCTTT. The encoded protein is CATSGTTGRFTEAFF.

The CDR3 nucleotides read TGCAGTGCTAGTGGACAGGCCGCCCAATACTTC. Its protein is CSASGQAAQYF. The chain is built from TRBV20-1 and TRBJ2-7, with 7 bases lining up with TRBD1. Trimming at V came to 3 bases and at J to 13 bases, leaving 9 bases not matched to a gene. Looked up from germline, CDR1 is DFQATT and CDR2 is SNEGSKA (reference sequence). This CDR3 has 11 amino acids.

This clonotype was recorded at least ten times. V and J are TRBV2 and TRBJ1-1; D is unresolved. The CDR3 is made up of 12 amino acids. In germline, CDR1 is SNHLY, CDR2 FYNNEI. V lost 3 bases and J lost 0, with 2 bases in between. CDR3 amino acids: CASSELNTEAFF. The DNA for the CDR3 is TGTGCCAGCAGTGAGCTGAACACTGAAGCTTTCTTT.

The V gene is TRBV7-9, the J gene TRBJ2-7; possible D gene TRBD1, 6 bases. V shed 5 bases and J shed 4 bases, with 24 bases lying between them. Germline CDR1 and CDR2: SEHNR and FQNEAQ (reference sequence). The CDR3 covers 17 residues. CDR3 DNA: TGTGCCAGCAGCCAAGCATCCAGGGGTTCTGGGGTATACGAGCAGTACTTC. It yields the protein CASSQASRGSGVYEQYF.

This clonotype was seen many times. The chain uses TRBV20-1 and TRBJ1-1; D is undetermined. The CDR3 has 15 residues. V was shortened by 3 bases and J by 0 bases, with 14 bases between the two germline ends. CDR1 and CDR2 (germline): DFQATT, SNEGSKA (reference sequence). The CDR3 region is CSARVQLGMNTEAFF. The CDR3, as DNA: TGCAGTGCTAGGGTGCAGTTGGGCATGAACACTGAAGCTTTCTTT.

This clonotype was counted a few times. The V and J genes are TRBV7-2 and TRBJ2-5; a possible D gene is TRBD1 (6 bases). Trimming shortened V by 5 bases and J by 0 bases, and 16 bases separated the two germline ends. Germline CDR1 SGHTA, CDR2 FQGNSA. The CDR3 length is 16 residues. CDR3 nucleotide sequence: TGTGCCAGCAGCCGCCGGACAGCCGCAGACCAAGAGACCCAGTACTTC. It specifies CASSRRTAADQETQYF.

In its sample, this clonotype was seen once. This chain connects TRBV10-3 to TRBJ2-5, with D possibly being TRBD1 (7 bases). The germline V gene has CDR1 ENHRY and CDR2 SYGVKD. The ends were cut back, 5 bases at V and 1 base at J, with 11 bases in the middle. This CDR3 region has 14 residues. The CDR3 sequence is CAISPGGIQETQYF. The CDR3 DNA reads TGTGCCATCAGTCCAGGGGGGATCCAAGAGACCCAGTACTTC.

As concerns this clonotype: It may be a read error: a sequence one base away is much more abundant. Given the absence of the conserved phenylalanine or tryptophan at the CDR3 end, a read error is likely. J is TRBJ1-6 and V is TRBV9; TRBD1 is a possible D gene (6 bases). The V and J ends lost 4 bases and 8 bases respectively, with 10 bases between them. CDR1 and CDR2 (germline): SGDLS, YYNGEE. This CDR3 is built from 13 residues. The CDR3 loop is CASSLYRDSPLHL. CDR3 DNA: TGTGCCAGCAGCTTATACAGGGATTCACCCCTCCACCTT.

The CDR3: CASRNRDNFAGNTIYF. For the CDR3, the DNA is TGTGCCAGCAGGAACCGGGACAACTTCGCTGGAAACACCATATATTTT. V is TRBV6-5 and J is TRBJ1-3; D may be TRBD1 (6 bases). This CDR3 is 16 amino acids long. Trimming cost V 6 bases and J 2 bases, with 17 bases left between them. Germline V gives CDR1 MNHEY, CDR2 SVGAGI.

The chain couples TRBV12-3 or TRBV12-4 to TRBJ1-5; 7 nucleotides agree with TRBD1. The CDR3 is 15 residues long. Germline trimming cut 6 bases from V and 4 bases from J; bases unmatched to any gene: 9. CDR3: CASSTQGQTNQPQHF. The CDR3 nucleotides are TGTGCCAGCAGCACCCAGGGACAGACTAATCAGCCCCAGCATTTT.

This clonotype was counted only a few times. The chain recombines TRBV7-2 with TRBJ2-2; no definite D call. Trimming pared 6 bases from V and 1 base from J, leaving 12 bases between. Germline V CDR1 and CDR2: SGHTA, FQGNSA. The CDR3 runs to 15 residues. This CDR3 reads CASSQDTWNTGELFF. CDR3 coding DNA: TGTGCCAGCAGTCAAGACACGTGGAACACCGGGGAGCTGTTTTTT.

This clonotype was picked up many times. V gene TRBV5-8 combines with J gene TRBJ2-7; D is unclear. This CDR3 spans 11 amino acids. Trimming left V 1 base short and J 5 bases short, with 4 bases between. From germline, CDR1 is SGHTS and CDR2 YDEGEE. CDR3 amino acids: CASSLLDEQYF. As DNA, the CDR3 is TGTGCCAGCAGCTTGTTGGACGAGCAGTACTTC.

This clonotype was observed a handful of times. V usage is TRBV7-9 and J usage is TRBJ1-1; 8 positions agree with TRBD1. V lost 2 bases to trimming and J lost 8 bases; unmatched junction nucleotides: 10. This CDR3 is 15 amino acids long. Germline values: CDR1 SEHNR, CDR2 FQNEAQ (reference sequence). DNA of the CDR3: TGTGCCAGCAGCTTATTAACCCTACGACAGGGGGAAGCTTTCTTT. This gives the protein CASSLLTLRQGEAFF.